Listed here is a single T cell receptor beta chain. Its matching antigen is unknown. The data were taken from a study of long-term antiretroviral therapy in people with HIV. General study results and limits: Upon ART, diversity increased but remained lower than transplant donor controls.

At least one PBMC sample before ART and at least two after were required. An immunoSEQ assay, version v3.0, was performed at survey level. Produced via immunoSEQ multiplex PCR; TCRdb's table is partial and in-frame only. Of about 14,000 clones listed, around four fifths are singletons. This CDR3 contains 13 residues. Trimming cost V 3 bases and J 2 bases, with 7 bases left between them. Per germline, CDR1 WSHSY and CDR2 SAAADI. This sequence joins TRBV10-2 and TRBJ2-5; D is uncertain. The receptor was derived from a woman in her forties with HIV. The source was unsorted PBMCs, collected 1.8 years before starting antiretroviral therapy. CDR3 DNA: TGCGCCAGCAGTGAAGGACGACAAGAGACCCAGTACTTC. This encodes CASSEGRQETQYF.